These 5 T cell receptor beta chains were all obtained from the same sample, sequenced in a study of T cells after yellow fever vaccination. TCRdb re-derived calls from the 5' RACE reads in MiXCR, one entry per CDR3 protein. Found here are nearly 70,000 distinct CDR3 sequences, over 6% of them singletons; the top ten hold about 40%. This sample comprised CD8+ T cells sorted from PBMCs, obtained roughly 47 days after the first yellow fever vaccination. The receptors shown here come from a man aged 18 to 30 who received the YFV17D yellow fever vaccine.

In this sample, this clonotype turned up many times. The CDR3 sequence: CASSPAENTQYF. CDR3 nucleotides: TGTGCCAGCTCACCGGCCGAGAATACGCAGTATTTT. The chain uses TRBV18 and TRBJ2-3; no reliable D call. The CDR3 extends over 12 amino acids. With 3 bases removed from V and 7 bases from J, the gap between germline ends came to 8 bases. Germline CDR1 reads KGHSH; CDR2 reads LQKENI.

This clonotype was counted ten times or more. The rearrangement uses TRBV28 and TRBJ1-1; D is undetermined. Trimming removed 4 bases from V and 4 bases from J, with 13 bases in between. CDR1 MDHEN and CDR2 SYDVKM come from the germline V gene. The CDR3 spans 14 residues. The CDR3 DNA is TGTGCCAGCAGTTCTGGACCGAGATCCACTGAAGCTTTCTTT. Translating gives CASSSGPRSTEAFF.

V and J are TRBV7-6 and TRBJ2-1; 10 bases fit TRBD2. Germline-derived CDR1 and CDR2 are SGHVS and FNYEAQ. Trimming at V came to 5 bases and at J to 4 bases, leaving 5 bases not matched to a gene. The CDR3 runs to 15 residues. CDR3 loop: CASSHGTSEYNEQFF. Here the CDR3 DNA reads TGTGCCAGCAGCCACGGGACTAGCGAATACAATGAGCAGTTCTTC.

Comment on this clonotype: Germline is not matched at one junction end, which may reflect a read error. The genes are TRBV11-2 and TRBJ2-2, with D tentatively TRBD1 or TRBD2 (5 bases each). Germline V gene data show CDR1 as SGHAT and CDR2 as FQNNGV. This CDR3 has 16 residues. The CDR3 sequence: CVSSPGTDPNTGELFF. CDR3 bases: TGTGTCAGCAGCCCAGGGACGGACCCAAACACCGGGGAGCTGTTTTTT.

This clonotype was counted many times. The V and J genes are TRBV29-1 and TRBJ2-5; 10 bases are shared with TRBD1. With V trimmed by 6 bases and J by 2 bases, 6 bases remained unmatched. The CDR3 consists of 14 residues. Germline loops: CDR1 SQVTM, CDR2 ANQGSEA. DNA for the CDR3: TGCAGCGTCATAAGGACAGGGGGACAAGAGACCCAGTACTTC. Translated, it gives CSVIRTGGQETQYF.